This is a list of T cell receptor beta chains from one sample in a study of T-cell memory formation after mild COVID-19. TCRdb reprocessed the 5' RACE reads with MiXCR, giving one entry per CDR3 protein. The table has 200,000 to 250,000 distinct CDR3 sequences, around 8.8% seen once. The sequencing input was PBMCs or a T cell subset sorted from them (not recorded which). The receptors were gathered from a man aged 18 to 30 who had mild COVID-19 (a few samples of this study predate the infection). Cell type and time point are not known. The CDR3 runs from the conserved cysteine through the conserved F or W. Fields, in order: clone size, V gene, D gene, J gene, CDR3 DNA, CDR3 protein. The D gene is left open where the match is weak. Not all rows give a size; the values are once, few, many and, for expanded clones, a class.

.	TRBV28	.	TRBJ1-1	TGTGCGGCCCACACGCGGGTCCCAGCTGAAGCTTTCTTT	CAAHTRVPAEAFF
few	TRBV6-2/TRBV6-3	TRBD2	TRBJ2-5	TGTGCCAGCAGTTATCGACAGGGACTAGCGGGAGAGACCCAGTACTTC	CASSYRQGLAGETQYF
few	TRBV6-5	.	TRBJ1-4	TGTGCCAGCAGTTACCACGGGACTAATGAAAAACTGTTTTTT	CASSYHGTNEKLFF
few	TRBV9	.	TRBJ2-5	TGTGCCAGCAGCGTAGCAGACCTAGAGACCCAGTACTTC	CASSVADLETQYF
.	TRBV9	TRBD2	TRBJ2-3	TGTGCCAGCAGTTCCTCTAGCGGGGGGTGGAAAGATACGCAGTATTTT	CASSSSSGGWKDTQYF
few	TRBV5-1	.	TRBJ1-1	TGCGCCAGCAGCGAGCCCAGGTTGGGGGCGAACACTGAAGCTTTCTTT	CASSEPRLGANTEAFF
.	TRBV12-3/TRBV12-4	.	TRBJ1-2	TGTGCCAGCAGTACCAGAAACTATGGCTACACCTTC	CASSTRNYGYTF
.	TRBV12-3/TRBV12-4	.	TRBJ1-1	TGTGCCAGCAGCCCGCGGACTGACGGGGGCACTGAAGCTTTCTTT	CASSPRTDGGTEAFF
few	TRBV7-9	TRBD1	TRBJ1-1	TGTGCCACCAAGGGGACAGGGGGGACTGAAGCTTTCTTT	CATKGTGGTEAFF
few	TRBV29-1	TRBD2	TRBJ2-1	TGCAGCGTTGAAGATCTAGGACTAGCGGGGGTGAATGAGCAGTTCTTC	CSVEDLGLAGVNEQFF
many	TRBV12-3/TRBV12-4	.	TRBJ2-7	TGTGCCAGCAGTCGCCAGGGCTACGAGCAGTACTTC	CASSRQGYEQYF
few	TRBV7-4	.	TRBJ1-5	TGTGCCAGCAGCTTTCGCGGGGGGGATAGCAATCAGCCCCAGCATTTT	CASSFRGGDSNQPQHF
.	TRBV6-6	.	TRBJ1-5	TGTGCCAGCTCAGAGCGAAACGATCAGCCCCAGCATTTT	CASSERNDQPQHF
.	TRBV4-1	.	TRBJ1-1	TGCGCCAGCAGCCAGATACGGCCTGCGAACACTGAAGCTTTCTTT	CASSQIRPANTEAFF
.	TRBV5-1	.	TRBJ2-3	TGCGCCAGCAGCTGGACAGGCACAGATACGCAGTATTTT	CASSWTGTDTQYF
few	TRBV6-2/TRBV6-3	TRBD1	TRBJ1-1	TGTGCCAGCATCCCACAACGACAGGGGAGGACTGAAGCTTTCTTT	CASIPQRQGRTEAFF
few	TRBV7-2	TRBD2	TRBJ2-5	TGTGCCAGCAGCTTCCAGCGGGGGGAAGAGACCCAGTACTTC	CASSFQRGEETQYF